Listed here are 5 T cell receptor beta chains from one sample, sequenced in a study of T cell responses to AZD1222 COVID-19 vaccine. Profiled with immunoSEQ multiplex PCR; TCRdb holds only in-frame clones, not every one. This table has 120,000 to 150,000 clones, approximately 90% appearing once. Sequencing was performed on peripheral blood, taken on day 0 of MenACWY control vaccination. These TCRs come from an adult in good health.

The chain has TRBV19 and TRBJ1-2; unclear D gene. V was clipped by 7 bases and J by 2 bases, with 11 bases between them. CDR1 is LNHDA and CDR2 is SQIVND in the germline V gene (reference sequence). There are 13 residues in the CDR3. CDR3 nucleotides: TGTGCCAGTAAGATTGACGGAAACTATGGCTACACCTTC. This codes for CASKIDGNYGYTF.

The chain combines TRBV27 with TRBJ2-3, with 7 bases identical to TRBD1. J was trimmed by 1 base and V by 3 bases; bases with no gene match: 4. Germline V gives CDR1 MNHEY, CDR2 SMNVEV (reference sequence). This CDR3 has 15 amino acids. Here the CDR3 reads CASSFRQGGTDTQYF. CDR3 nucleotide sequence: TGTGCCAGCAGTTTCAGACAGGGCGGCACAGATACGCAGTATTTT.

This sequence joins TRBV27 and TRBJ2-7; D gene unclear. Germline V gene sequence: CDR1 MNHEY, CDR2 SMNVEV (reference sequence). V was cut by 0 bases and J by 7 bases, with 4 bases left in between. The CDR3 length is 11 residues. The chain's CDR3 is CASSLSGEQYF. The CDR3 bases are TGTGCCAGCAGTTTATCGGGGGAGCAGTACTTC.

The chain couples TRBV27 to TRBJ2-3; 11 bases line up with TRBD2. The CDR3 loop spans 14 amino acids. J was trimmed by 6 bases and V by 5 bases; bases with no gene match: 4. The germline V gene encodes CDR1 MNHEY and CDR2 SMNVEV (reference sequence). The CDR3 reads CASSISGRADTQYF. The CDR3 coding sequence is TGTGCCAGCAGTATTAGCGGGAGGGCCGATACGCAGTATTTT.

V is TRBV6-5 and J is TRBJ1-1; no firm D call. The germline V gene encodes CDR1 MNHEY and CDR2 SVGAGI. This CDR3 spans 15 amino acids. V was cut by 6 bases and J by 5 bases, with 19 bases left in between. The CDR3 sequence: CASSPGASVRTEAFF. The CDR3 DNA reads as TGTGCCAGCAGCCCGGGCGCCTCGGTTAGGACTGAAGCTTTCTTT.